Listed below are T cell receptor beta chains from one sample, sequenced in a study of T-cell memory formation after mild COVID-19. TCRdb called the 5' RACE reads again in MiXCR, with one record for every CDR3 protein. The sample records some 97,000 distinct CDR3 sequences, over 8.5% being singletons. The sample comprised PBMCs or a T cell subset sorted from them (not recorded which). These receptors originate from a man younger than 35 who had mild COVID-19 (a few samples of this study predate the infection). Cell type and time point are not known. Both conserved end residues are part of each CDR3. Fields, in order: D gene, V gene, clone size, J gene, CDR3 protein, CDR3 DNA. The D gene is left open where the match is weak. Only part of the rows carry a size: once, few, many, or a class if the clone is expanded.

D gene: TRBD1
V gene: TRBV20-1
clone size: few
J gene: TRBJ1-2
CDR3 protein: CSAVDRDVSGYTF
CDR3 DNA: TGCAGTGCCGTCGACAGGGACGTAAGCGGCTACACCTTC

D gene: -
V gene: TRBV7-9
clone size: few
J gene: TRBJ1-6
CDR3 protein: CASSLDRFTPLHF
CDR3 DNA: TGTGCCAGCAGCTTGGACAGATTTACACCCCTCCACTTT

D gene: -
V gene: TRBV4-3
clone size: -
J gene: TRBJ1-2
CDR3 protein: CASRPGTTGSLRYGYTF
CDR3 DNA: TGCGCCAGCCGACCCGGTACCACGGGGTCGCTTCGCTATGGCTACACCTTC

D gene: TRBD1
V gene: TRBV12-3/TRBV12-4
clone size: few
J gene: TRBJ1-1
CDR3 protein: CASKRDREVAEAFF
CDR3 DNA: TGTGCCAGCAAGCGGGACAGGGAGGTAGCTGAAGCTTTCTTT

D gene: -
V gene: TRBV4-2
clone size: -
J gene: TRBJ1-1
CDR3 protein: CASSQAGGNRDQNTEAFF
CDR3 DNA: TGTGCCAGCAGCCAAGCGGGGGGGAACAGGGATCAGAACACTGAAGCTTTCTTT

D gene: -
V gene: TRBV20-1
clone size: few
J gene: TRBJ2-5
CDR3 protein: CSAAKGMEIETQYF
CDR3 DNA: TGCAGTGCCGCGAAGGGCATGGAGATAGAGACCCAGTACTTC

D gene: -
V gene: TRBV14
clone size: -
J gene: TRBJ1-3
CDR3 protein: CASSLTGSSGNTIYF
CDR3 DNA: TGTGCCAGCAGCCTTACAGGGAGCTCTGGAAACACCATATATTTT

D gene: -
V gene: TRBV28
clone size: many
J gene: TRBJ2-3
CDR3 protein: CASSQTHRAEATDTQYF
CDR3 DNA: TGTGCCAGCAGTCAAACCCATAGGGCAGAGGCCACAGATACGCAGTATTTT

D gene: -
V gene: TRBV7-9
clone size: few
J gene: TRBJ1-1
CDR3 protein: CASSSHYSGAEAFF
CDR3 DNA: TGTGCCAGCAGCTCACATTACAGTGGGGCTGAAGCTTTCTTT

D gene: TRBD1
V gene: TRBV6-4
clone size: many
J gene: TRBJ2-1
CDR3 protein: CASSETGQGHEQFF
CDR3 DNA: TGTGCCAGCAGTGAAACAGGACAGGGTCATGAGCAGTTCTTC

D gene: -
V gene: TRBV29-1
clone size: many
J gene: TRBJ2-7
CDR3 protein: CSVGSDEQYF
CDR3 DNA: TGCAGCGTTGGTTCGGACGAGCAGTACTTC

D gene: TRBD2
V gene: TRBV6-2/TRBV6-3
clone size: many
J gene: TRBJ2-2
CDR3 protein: CASSGVNTGELFF
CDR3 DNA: TGTGCCAGTAGCGGGGTGAACACCGGGGAGCTGTTTTTT

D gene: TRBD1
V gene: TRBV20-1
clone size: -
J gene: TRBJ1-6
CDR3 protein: CSARGNNRGRINSPLHF
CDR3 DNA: TGCAGTGCTAGAGGGAACAACAGGGGGCGCATTAATTCACCCCTCCACTTT

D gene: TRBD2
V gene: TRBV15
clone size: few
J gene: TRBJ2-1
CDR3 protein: CATSRTSGAYNEQFF
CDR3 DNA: TGTGCCACCAGCAGGACTAGCGGGGCCTACAATGAGCAGTTCTTC

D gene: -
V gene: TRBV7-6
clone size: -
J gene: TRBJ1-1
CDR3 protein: CASSPRGPSTEDFF
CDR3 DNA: TGTGCCAGCAGCCCCCGGGGTCCGAGCACTGAAGATTTCTTT

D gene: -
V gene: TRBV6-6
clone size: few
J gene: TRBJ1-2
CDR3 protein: CASSYSNPNYGYTF
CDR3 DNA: TGTGCCAGCAGTTACTCGAATCCTAACTATGGCTACACCTTC

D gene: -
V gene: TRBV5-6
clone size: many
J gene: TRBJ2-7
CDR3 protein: CASGGVGPYEQYF
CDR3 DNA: TGTGCCAGCGGCGGGGTCGGGCCCTACGAGCAGTACTTC

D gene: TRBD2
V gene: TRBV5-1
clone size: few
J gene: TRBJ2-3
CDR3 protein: CASSSGGGTDTQYF
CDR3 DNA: TGCGCCAGCAGCTCCGGGGGGGGAACAGATACGCAGTATTTT

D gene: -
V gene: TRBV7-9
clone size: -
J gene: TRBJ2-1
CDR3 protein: CASNLTPWNEQFF
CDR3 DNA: TGTGCCAGCAACCTTACGCCGTGGAATGAGCAGTTCTTC

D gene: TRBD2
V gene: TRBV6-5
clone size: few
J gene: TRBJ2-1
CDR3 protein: CASSYSGTTDEQFF
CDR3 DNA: TGTGCCAGCAGTTACTCCGGGACTACCGATGAGCAGTTCTTC

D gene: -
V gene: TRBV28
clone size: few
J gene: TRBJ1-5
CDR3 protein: CASSLFFSNQPQHF
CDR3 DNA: TGTGCCAGCAGTTTGTTTTTTAGCAATCAGCCCCAGCATTTT

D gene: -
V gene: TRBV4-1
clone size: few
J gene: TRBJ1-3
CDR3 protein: CASSPDTTAGNTIYF
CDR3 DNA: TGCGCCAGCAGCCCGGACACCACGGCTGGAAACACCATATATTTT

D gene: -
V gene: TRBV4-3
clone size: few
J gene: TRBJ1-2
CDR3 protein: CASSQEAGDGYTF
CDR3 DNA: TGCGCCAGCAGCCAAGAAGCAGGGGATGGCTACACCTTC

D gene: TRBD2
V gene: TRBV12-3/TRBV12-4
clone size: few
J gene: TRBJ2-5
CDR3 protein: CASTPSGGATETQYF
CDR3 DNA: TGTGCCAGCACCCCAAGCGGGGGGGCTACAGAGACCCAGTACTTC

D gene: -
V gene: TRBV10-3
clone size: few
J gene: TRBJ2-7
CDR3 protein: CAISESVGSSYEQYF
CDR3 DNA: TGTGCCATCAGTGAGTCGGTGGGGAGCTCCTACGAGCAGTACTTC

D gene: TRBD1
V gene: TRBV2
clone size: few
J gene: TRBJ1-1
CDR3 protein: CASRPGQGTRAFF
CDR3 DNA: TGTGCCAGCAGGCCGGGACAGGGTACCCGAGCTTTCTTT

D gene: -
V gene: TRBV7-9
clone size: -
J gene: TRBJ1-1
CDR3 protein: CASSRTGNTVDTEAFF
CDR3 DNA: TGTGCCAGCAGCCGCACGGGGAATACAGTGGACACTGAAGCTTTCTTT

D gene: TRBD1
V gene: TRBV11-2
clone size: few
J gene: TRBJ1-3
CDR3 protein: CASSPITGVAGNTIYF
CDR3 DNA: TGTGCCAGCAGTCCCATAACAGGGGTGGCTGGAAACACCATATATTTT

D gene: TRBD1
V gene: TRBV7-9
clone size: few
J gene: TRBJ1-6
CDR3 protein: CASSFRTGGIFDSPLHF
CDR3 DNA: TGTGCCAGCAGCTTCCGGACAGGGGGCATTTTTGATTCACCCCTCCACTTT

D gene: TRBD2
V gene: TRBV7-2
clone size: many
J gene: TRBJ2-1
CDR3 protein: CASSWGLAGNNEQFF
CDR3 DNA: TGTGCCAGCAGCTGGGGACTAGCGGGGAACAATGAGCAGTTCTTC

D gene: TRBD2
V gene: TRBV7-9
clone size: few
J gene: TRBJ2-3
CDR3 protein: CASSWPAGGRTDTQYF
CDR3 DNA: TGTGCCAGCAGCTGGCCAGCGGGGGGGAGGACAGATACGCAGTATTTT

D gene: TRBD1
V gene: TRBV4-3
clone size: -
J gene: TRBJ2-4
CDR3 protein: CASSQGRQGAKNIQYF
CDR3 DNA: TGCGCCAGCAGCCAAGGGAGACAGGGTGCCAAAAACATTCAGTACTTC

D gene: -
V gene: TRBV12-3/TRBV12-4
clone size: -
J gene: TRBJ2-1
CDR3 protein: CASSPLWGNEQFF
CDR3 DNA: TGTGCCAGCAGTCCCCTTTGGGGTAATGAGCAGTTCTTC

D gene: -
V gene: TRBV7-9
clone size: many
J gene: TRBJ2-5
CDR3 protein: CASSLSGGQETQYF
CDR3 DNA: TGTGCCAGCAGCTTATCAGGGGGGCAAGAGACCCAGTACTTC

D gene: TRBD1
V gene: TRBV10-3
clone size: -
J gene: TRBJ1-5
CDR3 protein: CAIGHRGKNQPQHF
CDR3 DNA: TGTGCCATCGGACACAGGGGAAAGAATCAGCCCCAGCATTTT

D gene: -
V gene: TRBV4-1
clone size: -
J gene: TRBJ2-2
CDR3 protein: CASSQINRAVYGELFF
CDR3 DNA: TGCGCCAGCAGCCAAATTAATCGGGCTGTTTACGGGGAGCTGTTTTTT

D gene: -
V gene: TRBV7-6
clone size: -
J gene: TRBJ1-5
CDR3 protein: CASSTQEGQPQHF
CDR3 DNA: TGTGCCAGCAGTACACAGGAGGGGCAGCCCCAGCATTTT

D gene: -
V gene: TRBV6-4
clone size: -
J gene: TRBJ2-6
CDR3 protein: CASIEGQYSSGANVLTF
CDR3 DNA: TGTGCCAGCATCGAAGGACAGTACAGCTCTGGGGCCAACGTCCTGACTTTC

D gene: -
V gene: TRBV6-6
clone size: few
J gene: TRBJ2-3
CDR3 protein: CASSYSLEADTQYF
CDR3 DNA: TGTGCCAGCAGTTACTCACTAGAGGCAGATACGCAGTATTTT

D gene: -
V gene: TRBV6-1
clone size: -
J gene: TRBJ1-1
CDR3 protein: CASKRGTEAFF
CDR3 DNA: TGTGCCAGCAAACGGGGGACTGAAGCTTTCTTT

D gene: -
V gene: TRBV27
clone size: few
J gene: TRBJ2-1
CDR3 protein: CASSLDGDEQFF
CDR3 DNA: TGTGCCAGCAGTCTAGACGGGGATGAGCAGTTCTTC

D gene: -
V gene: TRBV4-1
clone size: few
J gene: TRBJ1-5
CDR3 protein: CASSQGPVDQPQHF
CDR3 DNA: TGCGCCAGCAGCCAAGGGCCAGTGGATCAGCCCCAGCATTTT

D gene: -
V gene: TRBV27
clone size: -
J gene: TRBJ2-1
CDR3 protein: CASSSTSFGEQFF
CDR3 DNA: TGTGCCAGCAGTTCGACCAGTTTCGGTGAGCAGTTCTTC

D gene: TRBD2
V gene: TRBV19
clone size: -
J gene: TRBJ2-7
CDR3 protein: CASRPAGGSYEQYF
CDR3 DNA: TGTGCCAGTAGGCCGGCGGGGGGCTCCTACGAGCAGTACTTC

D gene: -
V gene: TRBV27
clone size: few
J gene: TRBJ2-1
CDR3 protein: CASSQLPKSYNEQFF
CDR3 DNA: TGTGCCAGCAGCCAGCTGCCTAAATCCTACAATGAGCAGTTCTTC

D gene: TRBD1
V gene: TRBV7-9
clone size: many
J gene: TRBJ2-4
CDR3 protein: CASSLVGQEGKNIQYF
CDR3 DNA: TGTGCCAGCAGCTTAGTTGGACAGGAAGGCAAAAACATTCAGTACTTC

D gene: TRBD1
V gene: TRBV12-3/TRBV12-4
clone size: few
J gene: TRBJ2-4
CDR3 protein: CASSGTGTGNIVAKNIQYF
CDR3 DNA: TGTGCCAGCAGCGGCACTGGGACAGGGAATATAGTAGCCAAAAACATTCAGTACTTC

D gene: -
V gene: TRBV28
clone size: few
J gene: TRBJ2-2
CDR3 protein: CASSLGPGVGELFF
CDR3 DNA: TGTGCCAGCAGTCTAGGACCAGGGGTTGGGGAGCTGTTTTTT

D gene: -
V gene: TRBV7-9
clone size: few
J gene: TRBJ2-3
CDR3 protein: CASSPAGARNTQYF
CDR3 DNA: TGTGCCAGCAGCCCGGCGGGGGCGCGGAATACGCAGTATTTT

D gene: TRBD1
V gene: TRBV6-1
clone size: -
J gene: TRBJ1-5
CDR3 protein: CASSGQGGNQPQHF
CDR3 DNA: TGTGCCAGCAGTGGACAGGGTGGCAATCAGCCCCAGCATTTT

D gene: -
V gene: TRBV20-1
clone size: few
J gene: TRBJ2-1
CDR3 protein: CSARVVIEQFF
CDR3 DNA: TGCAGTGCTAGAGTGGTTATCGAGCAGTTCTTC

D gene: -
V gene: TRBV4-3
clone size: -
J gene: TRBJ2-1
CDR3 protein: CASSQDPGEDRLYNDQFF
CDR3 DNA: TGCGCCAGCAGCCAAGATCCCGGGGAAGACCGGCTCTACAATGATCAGTTCTTC

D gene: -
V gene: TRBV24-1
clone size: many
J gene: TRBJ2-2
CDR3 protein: CATDGDSSTGELFF
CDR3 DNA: TGTGCCACCGATGGGGATTCAAGCACCGGGGAGCTGTTTTTT

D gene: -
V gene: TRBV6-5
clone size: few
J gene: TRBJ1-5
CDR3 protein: CASSLGGAPLQPQHF
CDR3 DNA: TGTGCCAGCTCTTTGGGAGGGGCCCCCCTTCAGCCCCAGCATTTT

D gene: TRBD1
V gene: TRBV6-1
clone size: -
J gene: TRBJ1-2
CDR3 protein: CASSERGRGGDGYTF
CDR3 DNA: TGTGCCAGCAGTGAACGCGGCAGGGGGGGAGATGGCTACACCTTC

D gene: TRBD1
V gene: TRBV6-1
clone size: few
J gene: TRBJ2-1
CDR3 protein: CASSIDRVLNEQFF
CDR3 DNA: TGTGCCAGCAGCATCGACAGGGTTTTGAATGAGCAGTTCTTC

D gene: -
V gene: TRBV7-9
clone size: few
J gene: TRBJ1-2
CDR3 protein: CASSLAGPYGYTF
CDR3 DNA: TGTGCCAGCAGCTTAGCGGGGCCCTATGGCTACACCTTC